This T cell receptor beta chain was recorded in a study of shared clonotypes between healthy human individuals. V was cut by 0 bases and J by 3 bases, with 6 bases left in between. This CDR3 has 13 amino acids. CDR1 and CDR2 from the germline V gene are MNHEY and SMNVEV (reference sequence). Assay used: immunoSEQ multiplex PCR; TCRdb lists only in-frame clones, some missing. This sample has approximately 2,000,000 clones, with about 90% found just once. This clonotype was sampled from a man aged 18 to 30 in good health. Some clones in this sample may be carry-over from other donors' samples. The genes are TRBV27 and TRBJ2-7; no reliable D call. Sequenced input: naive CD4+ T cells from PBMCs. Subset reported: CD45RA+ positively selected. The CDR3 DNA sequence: TGTGCCAGCAGTTTATCGGTTCTCTACGAGCAGTACTTC. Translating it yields CASSLSVLYEQYF.